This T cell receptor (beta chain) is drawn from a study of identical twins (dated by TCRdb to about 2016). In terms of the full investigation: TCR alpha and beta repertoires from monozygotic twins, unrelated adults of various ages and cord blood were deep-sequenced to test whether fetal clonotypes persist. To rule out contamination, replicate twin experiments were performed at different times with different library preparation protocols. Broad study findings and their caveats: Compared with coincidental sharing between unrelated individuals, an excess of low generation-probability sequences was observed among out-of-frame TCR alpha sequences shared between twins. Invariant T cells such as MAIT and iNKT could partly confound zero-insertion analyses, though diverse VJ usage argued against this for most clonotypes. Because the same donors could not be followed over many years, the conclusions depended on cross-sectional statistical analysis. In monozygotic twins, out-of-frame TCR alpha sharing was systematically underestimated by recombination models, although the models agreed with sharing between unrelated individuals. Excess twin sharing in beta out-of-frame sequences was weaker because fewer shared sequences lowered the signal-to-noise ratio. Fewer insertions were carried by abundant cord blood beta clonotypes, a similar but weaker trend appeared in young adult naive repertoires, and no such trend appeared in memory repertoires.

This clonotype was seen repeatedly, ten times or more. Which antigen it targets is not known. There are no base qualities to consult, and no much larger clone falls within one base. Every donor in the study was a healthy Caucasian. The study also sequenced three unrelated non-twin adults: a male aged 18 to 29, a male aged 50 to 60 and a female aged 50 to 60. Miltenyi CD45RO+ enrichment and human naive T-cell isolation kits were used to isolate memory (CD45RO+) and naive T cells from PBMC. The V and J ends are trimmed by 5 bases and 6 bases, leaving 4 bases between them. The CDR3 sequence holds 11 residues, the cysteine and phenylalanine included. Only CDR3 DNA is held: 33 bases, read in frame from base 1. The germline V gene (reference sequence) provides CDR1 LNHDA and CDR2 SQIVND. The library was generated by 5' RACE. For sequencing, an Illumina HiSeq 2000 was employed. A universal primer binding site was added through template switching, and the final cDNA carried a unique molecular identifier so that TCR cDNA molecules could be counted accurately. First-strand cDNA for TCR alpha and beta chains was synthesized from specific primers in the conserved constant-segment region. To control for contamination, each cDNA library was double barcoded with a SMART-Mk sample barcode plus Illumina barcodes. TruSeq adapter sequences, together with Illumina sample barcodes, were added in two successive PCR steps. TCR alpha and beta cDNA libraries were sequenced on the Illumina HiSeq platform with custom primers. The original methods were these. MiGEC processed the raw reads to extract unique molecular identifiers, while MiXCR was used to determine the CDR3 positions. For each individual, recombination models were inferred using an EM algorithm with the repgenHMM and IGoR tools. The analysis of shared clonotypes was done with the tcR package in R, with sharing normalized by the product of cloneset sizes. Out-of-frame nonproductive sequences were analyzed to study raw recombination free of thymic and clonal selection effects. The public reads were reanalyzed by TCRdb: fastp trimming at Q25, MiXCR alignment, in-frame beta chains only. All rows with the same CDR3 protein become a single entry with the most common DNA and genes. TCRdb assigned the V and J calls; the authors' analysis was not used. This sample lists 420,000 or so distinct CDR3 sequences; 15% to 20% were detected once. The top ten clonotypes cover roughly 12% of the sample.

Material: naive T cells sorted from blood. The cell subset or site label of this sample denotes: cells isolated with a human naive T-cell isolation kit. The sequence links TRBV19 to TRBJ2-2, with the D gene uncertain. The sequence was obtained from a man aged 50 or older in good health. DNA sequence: TGTGCCAGTAGTTTCGCCGGGGAGCTGTTTTTT. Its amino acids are CASSFAGELFF.